A single sample gave rise to the 9 T cell receptor beta chains below, sequenced in a study of T cell changes during pregnancy in multiple sclerosis. Using immunoSEQ multiplex PCR, the repertoire was profiled, and TCRdb retains in-frame clones only, with some absent. Of 50,000 to 65,000 clones listed, 90% to 95% are singletons. The sequencing used CD8+ T cells from peripheral blood mononuclear cells, collected in the second trimester of pregnancy. These receptors all stem from a female donor with multiple sclerosis, enrolled in a pregnancy study.

The chain employs TRBV10-3 and TRBJ2-3, with D unclear. There are 15 residues in the CDR3. CDR1 ENHRY and CDR2 SYGVKD come from the germline V gene. Trimming cost V 3 bases and J 4 bases, with 14 bases left between them. The CDR3 sequence: CAISDETELADTQYF. The CDR3 DNA is TGTGCCATCAGTGATGAGACGGAGCTCGCAGATACGCAGTATTTT.

This clone came up once. This chain uses TRBV4-1 with TRBJ1-1; 10 nucleotides align to TRBD1. V was clipped by 4 bases and J by 3 bases; unmatched bases: 5. The length of the CDR3 is 15 residues. Germline-derived CDR1 and CDR2 are MGHRA and YSYEKL. CDR3 sequence reads: CASSPGQGEYTEAFF. CDR3 coding DNA: TGCGCCAGCAGCCCAGGACAGGGGGAGTACACTGAAGCTTTCTTT.

The V gene is TRBV7-9, the J gene TRBJ1-1; D is possibly TRBD1 (6 bases). The CDR3 has 15 amino acids. V lost 1 base, J lost 4 bases, and 13 bases lay in between. The germline V gene encodes CDR1 SEHNR and CDR2 FQNEAQ (reference sequence). For the CDR3, the DNA is TGTGCCAGCAGCTTAGTTGGCCGAGGGGGCACTGAAGCTTTCTTT. Translating it yields CASSLVGRGGTEAFF.

This sequence joins TRBV6-4 and TRBJ2-5; D is perhaps TRBD2 (7 bases). V lost 4 bases, J lost 5 bases, and 20 bases lay in between. The CDR3 has 16 amino acids. The germline gives CDR1 MRHNA, CDR2 SNTAGT. CDR3 bases: TGTGCCAGCAGTGCCGCAGGGGAGGGTATTTGGGAGACCCAGTACTTC. Protein product: CASSAAGEGIWETQYF.

This sequence joins TRBV9 and TRBJ2-1; 7 bases are a match to TRBD2. Germline lookup yields CDR1 SGDLS and CDR2 YYNGEE. CDR3 length: 16 residues. V lost 4 bases to trimming and J lost 2 bases; unmatched junction nucleotides: 9. The CDR3 nucleotides are TGTGCCAGCAGCTCGAATGGGGCGGGAGCCTACAATGAGCAGTTCTTC. It codes for CASSSNGAGAYNEQFF. Using reference TRBV9 and TRBJ2-1 for the parts outside the CDR3, the full variable domain is DSGVTQTPKHLITATGQRVTLRCSPRSGDLSVYWYQQSLDQGLQFLIQYYNGEERAKGNILERFSAQQFPDLHSELNLSSLELGDSALYFCASSSNGAGAYNEQFFGPGTRLTVL.

The V gene is TRBV6-1, the J gene TRBJ1-5; the match to TRBD1 covers 10 bases. The germline V gene encodes CDR1 MNHNS and CDR2 SASEGT. With 7 bases clipped from V and 3 bases from J, the junction kept 6 bases outside the gene matches. The CDR3 contains 15 residues. The CDR3 is CASTAGQGNNQPQHF. DNA for the CDR3: TGTGCCAGCACGGCGGGACAGGGGAACAATCAGCCCCAGCATTTT.

This clone was seen a single time. This chain links TRBV9 with TRBJ2-1, with 13 bases that match TRBD2. Germline V gene data show CDR1 as SGDLS and CDR2 as YYNGEE. This CDR3 comprises 16 residues. V lost 3 bases, J lost 6 bases, and 6 bases stayed unmatched. The CDR3 nucleotides are TGTGCCAGCAGCGGGGGACTAGCGGGGACTCGCAATGAGCAGTTCTTC. Its protein is CASSGGLAGTRNEQFF. The full variable domain, its missing parts supplied by reference TRBV9 and TRBJ2-1, is DSGVTQTPKHLITATGQRVTLRCSPRSGDLSVYWYQQSLDQGLQFLIQYYNGEERAKGNILERFSAQQFPDLHSELNLSSLELGDSALYFCASSGGLAGTRNEQFFGPGTRLTVL.

The chain recombines TRBV28 with TRBJ2-5; maybe TRBD2 (6 bases). The CDR3 is made up of 14 amino acids. V was clipped by 7 bases and J by 1 base, with 13 bases between them. Germline V CDR1 and CDR2: MDHEN, SYDVKM. CDR3 nucleotides: TGTGCCAGCAACCCTGGAGGGCTCCAAGAGACCCAGTACTTC. The encoded protein is CASNPGGLQETQYF.

CDR3 DNA sequence: TGTGCCAGCAGTTCCGGACAGAATAACTTTGGAAACACCATATATTTT. This codes for CASSSGQNNFGNTIYF. The chain combines TRBV28 with TRBJ1-3; tentative D call: TRBD1 (6 bases). CDR1 and CDR2 (germline): MDHEN, SYDVKM. This CDR3 has 16 residues. The germline V and J ends were trimmed by 4 bases and 3 bases, with 16 bases remaining between them.